Following are 13 T cell receptor beta chains from one sample sequenced in a study of blood T cell repertoires in COVID-19. The data were produced by immunoSEQ multiplex PCR, yet TCRdb's version contains in-frame clones alone and is incomplete. Of roughly 250,000 clones listed, approximately 90% were seen once; the top ten hold roughly 0.8%. Sequences were obtained from peripheral blood. Receptor source: a man under 40 with acute or convalescent COVID-19.

V usage is TRBV19 and J usage is TRBJ2-1; a possible D gene is TRBD2 (5 bases). V lost 6 bases, J lost 3 bases, and 9 bases lay in between. CDR3 length equals 13 residues. CDR1 LNHDA and CDR2 SQIVND come from the germline V gene (reference sequence). The CDR3 reads CASSDTSYNEQFF. The CDR3 DNA is TGTGCCAGTAGCGACACTAGCTACAATGAGCAGTTCTTC.

Details on this clone: This specimen includes other DNA sequences encoding the same CDR3. This chain connects TRBV10-2 to TRBJ1-1; weak D call: TRBD1 (5 bases). CDR1 is WSHSY and CDR2 is SAAADI in the germline V gene. V gave up 8 bases and J gave up 8 bases, with 12 bases separating them. The CDR3 is 11 residues long. The CDR3 loop is CASGGLAEAFF. As DNA, the CDR3 is TGCGCCAGCGGGGGGTTGGCCGAAGCTTTCTTT.

This clone was seen once. The chain combines TRBV7-2 with TRBJ2-1, with TRBD2 matching over 10 bases. This CDR3 is built from 15 residues. Germline CDR1 and CDR2: SGHTA and FQGNSA. The trim removed 5 bases at V and 8 bases at J, leaving 9 bases unmatched. CDR3 loop: CASSRTSGKGDEQFF. The CDR3 bases are TGTGCCAGCAGCCGGACTAGCGGAAAAGGGGATGAGCAGTTCTTC.

The V gene is TRBV19, the J gene TRBJ2-6; tentative D call: TRBD1 (6 bases). The germline V gene has CDR1 LNHDA and CDR2 SQIVND (reference sequence). The CDR3 has 14 amino acids. Trimming stripped 10 bases from V and 2 bases from J, with 12 bases between. As DNA, the CDR3 is TGTGCCACCTCAGGGGAGCCTGGGGCCAACGTCCTGACTTTC. Protein product: CATSGEPGANVLTF.

The chain uses TRBV29-1 and TRBJ2-7; TRBD1 matches at 7 bases. V was clipped by 6 bases and J by 4 bases; unmatched bases: 6. Germline CDR1 reads SQVTM; CDR2 reads ANQGSEA. The CDR3 extends over 12 amino acids. The CDR3 region has the DNA TGCAGCGTAACAGGGGCCCGGTACGAGCAGTACTTC. Amino acid sequence: CSVTGARYEQYF.

This clone was seen a few times. This sequence joins TRBV29-1 and TRBJ1-4; no clear D gene. Per germline, CDR1 SQVTM and CDR2 ANQGSEA. This CDR3 comprises 13 residues. Between the trimmed V and J ends, which lost 6 bases and 0 bases, there was a span of 8 bases. CDR3 residues: CSVRRSTNEKLFF. The CDR3, as DNA: TGCAGCGTGCGGCGTTCAACTAATGAAAAACTGTTTTTT.

The rearrangement links TRBV20-1 to TRBJ2-1; D is perhaps TRBD2 (6 bases). The CDR3 spans 13 residues. Germline CDR1 is DFQATT and CDR2 is SNEGSKA (reference sequence). Deletions cut 3 bases from V and 4 bases from J, with 10 bases between. The CDR3 region is CSASSGGYNEQFF. CDR3 sequence (DNA): TGCAGTGCTAGTAGTGGAGGGTACAATGAGCAGTTCTTC.

As DNA, the CDR3 is TGTGCCACCCGACAGGGGGCCCACACTGAAGCTTTCTTT. It encodes CATRQGAHTEAFF. The chain has TRBV19 and TRBJ1-1, with 10 bases identical to TRBD1. CDR1 is LNHDA, CDR2 SQIVND, per germline (reference sequence). CDR3 length: 13 residues. After removal of 10 bases from V and 3 bases from J, the junction contained 5 bases not matched to a gene.

V usage is TRBV5-1 and J usage is TRBJ2-7, with 11 bases identical to TRBD2. V was clipped by 4 bases and J by 3 bases; unmatched bases: 3. The CDR3 extends over 14 amino acids. The germline gives CDR1 SGHRS, CDR2 YFSETQ. CDR3 amino acids: CASSTGLADYEQYF. The CDR3 coding sequence is TGCGCCAGCAGCACGGGACTAGCGGACTACGAGCAGTACTTC.

V is TRBV5-8 and J is TRBJ2-2; D unresolved. Trimming stripped 5 bases from V and 1 base from J, with 12 bases between. This CDR3 spans 15 amino acids. Germline V gives CDR1 SGHTS, CDR2 YDEGEE. DNA for the CDR3: TGTGCCAGCAGGAGTTCACCCGGGAACACCGGGGAGCTGTTTTTT. This codes for CASRSSPGNTGELFF. Combining the CDR3 with reference TRBV5-8 and TRBJ2-2 gives the whole variable domain EAGVTQSPTHLIKTRGQQATLRCSPISGHTSVYWYQQALGLGLQFLLWYDEGEERNRGNFPPRFSGRQFPNYSSELNVNALELEDSALYLCASRSSPGNTGELFFGEGSRLTVL.

The genes are TRBV27 and TRBJ1-1, with 8 bases lining up with TRBD1. CDR1 is MNHEY and CDR2 is SMNVEV in the germline V gene (reference sequence). Trimming took 0 bases from V and 9 from J; bases not matched to a gene: 6. The CDR3 spans 14 residues. CDR3 amino acids: CASSLSRTGFKAFF. The DNA of the CDR3 is TGTGCCAGCAGTTTATCTCGGACAGGGTTCAAAGCTTTCTTT.

The chain employs TRBV6-5 and TRBJ1-2, with D possibly being TRBD1 (5 bases). Trimming took 2 bases from V and 7 from J, leaving 8 bases between them. This CDR3 comprises 12 residues. Germline V gene data show CDR1 as MNHEY and CDR2 as SVGAGI. The CDR3 here is CASSYAGRGYTF. Written as DNA, the CDR3 is TGTGCCAGCAGTTACGCGGGACGTGGCTACACCTTC.

This clone was seen a single time. The V call is TRBV5-1, the J call TRBJ2-2; possible D gene TRBD1, 6 bases. The germline CDR1 and CDR2 sequences are SGHRS and YFSETQ. V was cut by 5 bases and J by 4 bases, with 15 bases left in between. The CDR3 loop spans 15 amino acids. The CDR3 loop is CASRNREMSTGELFF. CDR3 DNA sequence: TGCGCCAGCAGAAACAGGGAAATGAGCACCGGGGAGCTGTTTTTT. Supplemented by reference TRBV5-1 and TRBJ2-2, the full variable domain reads KAGVTQTPRYLIKTRGQQVTLSCSPISGHRSVSWYQQTPGQGLQFLFEYFSETQRNKGNFPGRFSGRQFSNSRSEMNVSTLELGDSALYLCASRNREMSTGELFFGEGSRLTVL.